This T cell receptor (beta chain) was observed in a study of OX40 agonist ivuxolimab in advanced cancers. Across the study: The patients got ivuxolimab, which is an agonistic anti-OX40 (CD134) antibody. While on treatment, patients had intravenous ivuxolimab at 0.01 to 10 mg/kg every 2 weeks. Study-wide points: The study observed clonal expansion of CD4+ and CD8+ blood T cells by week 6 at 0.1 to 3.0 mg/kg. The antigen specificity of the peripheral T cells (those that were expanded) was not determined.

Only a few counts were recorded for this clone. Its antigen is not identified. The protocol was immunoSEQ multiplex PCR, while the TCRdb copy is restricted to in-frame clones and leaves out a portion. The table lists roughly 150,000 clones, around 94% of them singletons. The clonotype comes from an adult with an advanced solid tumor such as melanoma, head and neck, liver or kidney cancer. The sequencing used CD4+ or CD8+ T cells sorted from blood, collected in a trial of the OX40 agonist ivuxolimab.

CDR3: CASSPSGLETQYF. The CDR3 DNA reads as TGTGCCAGCTCACCATCAGGGTTGGAGACCCAGTACTTC. This chain links TRBV18 with TRBJ2-5, with a tentative D call TRBD1 (5 bases). V was clipped by 2 bases and J by 5 bases, with 9 bases between them. The CDR3 runs to 13 residues. CDR1 and CDR2 from the germline V gene are KGHSH and LQKENI. The variable domain in full, completed from reference TRBV18 and TRBJ2-5, reads NAGVMQNPRHLVRRRGQEARLRCSPMKGHSHVYWYRQLPEEGLKFMVYLQKENIIDESGMPKERFSAEFPKEGPSILRIQQVVRGDSAAYFCASSPSGLETQYFGPGTRLLVL.